This TCR beta chain appears in the sequencing data of a study of pediatric ulcerative colitis. Trimming cost V 7 bases and J 0 bases, with 22 bases left between them. Germline V gene data show CDR1 as SGHDT and CDR2 as YYEEEE. The CDR3 has 17 amino acids. Libraries were prepared by immunoSEQ multiplex PCR; TCRdb keeps only in-frame clonotypes and omits some of them. The repertoire holds approximately 40,000 clones, with around 78% as singletons. One to two pinch biopsies were taken from the rectum during colonoscopy. The sample comprised gut tissue. This chain links TRBV5-6 with TRBJ1-2, with D perhaps matching TRBD1 (5 bases). This TCR was sampled from a boy between 5 and 17 years old with moderate ulcerative colitis. The CDR3 coding sequence is TGTGCCAGCGGGACCTTAACGTCGGGACGGACTAACTATGGCTACACCTTC. Its translation: CASGTLTSGRTNYGYTF.